The 5 T cell receptor beta chains in this list originate from one sample, sequenced in a study of blood T cell repertoires in COVID-19. The method was immunoSEQ multiplex PCR; TCRdb's version includes in-frame clones alone and lacks a portion of them. Here the sample spans 60,000 to 95,000 clones, about 91% being singletons. Specimen: peripheral blood. Receptors were obtained from a woman aged 45-65 years with acute or convalescent COVID-19.

J is TRBJ1-3 and V is TRBV4-1; 8 positions agree with TRBD1. V dropped 1 base and J dropped 4; count of bases not matched to a gene: 9. The germline CDR1 and CDR2 sequences are MGHRA and YSYEKL. The CDR3 has 17 amino acids. The CDR3 reads CASSQGPQGARGNTIYF. The CDR3 nucleotides read TGCGCCAGCAGCCAAGGCCCCCAGGGGGCGCGGGGAAACACCATATATTTT.

This sequence joins TRBV6-2 or TRBV6-3 and TRBJ1-2, with TRBD1 matching over 9 bases. From germline, CDR1 is MNHEY and CDR2 SVGEGT. V dropped 5 bases and J dropped 2; count of bases not matched to a gene: 6. The CDR3 contains 15 residues. CDR3 region: CASSRPGQGNYGYTF. DNA of the CDR3: TGTGCCAGCAGTCGACCGGGACAGGGAAACTATGGCTACACCTTC.

This chain links TRBV28 with TRBJ2-6; 7 nucleotides line up with TRBD2. The junction had 5 bases not matched to a gene; V was cut back by 2 bases and J by 4 bases. The germline V gene encodes CDR1 MDHEN and CDR2 SYDVKM. This CDR3 has 16 amino acids. CDR3 protein: CASSLRRGSGANVLTF. The CDR3, as DNA: TGTGCCAGCAGTTTAAGGCGGGGGTCCGGGGCCAACGTCCTGACTTTC.

The rearrangement uses TRBV4-1 and TRBJ1-2; 10 nucleotides align to TRBD1. Germline values: CDR1 MGHRA, CDR2 YSYEKL. The J segment lost 0 bases and the V segment lost 5 bases, leaving 6 bases of the junction unmatched. The CDR3 sequence is 16 residues long. Written as DNA, the CDR3 is TGCGCCAGCAGCTCCCGGACAGGGGGGCCTAACTATGGCTACACCTTC. This sequence encodes CASSSRTGGPNYGYTF.

The genes are TRBV30 and TRBJ2-6; 8 bases agree with TRBD1. CDR1 and CDR2 from the germline V gene are GTSNPN and SVGIG (reference sequence). V shed 0 bases and J 0 bases; nucleotides not matched to a gene: 22. The CDR3 is made up of 23 amino acids. The CDR3 DNA reads as TGTGCCTGGAGTGTCCCCCTCCGGGACAGGCTGTTTAGTCAATCCTCTGGGGCCAACGTCCTGACTTTC. Translated, it gives CAWSVPLRDRLFSQSSGANVLTF.